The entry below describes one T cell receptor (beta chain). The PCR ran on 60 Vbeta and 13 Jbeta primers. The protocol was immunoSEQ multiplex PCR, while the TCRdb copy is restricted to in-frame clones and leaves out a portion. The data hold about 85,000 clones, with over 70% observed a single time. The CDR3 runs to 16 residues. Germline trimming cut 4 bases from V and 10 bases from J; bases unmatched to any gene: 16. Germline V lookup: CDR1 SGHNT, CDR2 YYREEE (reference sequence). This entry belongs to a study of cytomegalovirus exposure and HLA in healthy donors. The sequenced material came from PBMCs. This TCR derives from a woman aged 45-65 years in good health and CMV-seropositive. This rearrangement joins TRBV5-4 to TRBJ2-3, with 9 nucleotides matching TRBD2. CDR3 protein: CASSEALAGGLPAQYF. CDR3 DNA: TGTGCCAGCAGCGAGGCTCTCGCGGGAGGGCTCCCGGCGCAGTATTTT.